Detailed here is one T cell receptor (beta chain). Its antigen is not known. The data derive from a study of post-analysis software for immune sequencing data. Researchers reported that TCR beta cDNA libraries carried unique molecular identifiers. TCRdb reprocessed the PCR reads with MiXCR, giving one entry per CDR3 protein. This table holds roughly 200,000 distinct CDR3 sequences, approximately 29% found once. V was shortened by 7 bases and J by 1 base, with 10 bases between the two germline ends. This CDR3 spans 13 amino acids. CDR1 is LNHDA, CDR2 SQIVND, per germline (reference sequence). Study findings and constraints: By F measure, strong co-clustering occurred among samples prepared in the same batch. Controls had lower frequencies than patients of about 5 TRBV segments, which included TRBV5-6, TRBV5-1 and TRBV20-1. Controls showed significantly higher normalized Chao1 diversity than did multiple sclerosis patients.

The genes are TRBV19 and TRBJ1-1; no firm D call. Sequenced sample: blood. This TCR derives from a girl between 2 and 17 years old with multiple sclerosis. The CDR3 region is CASKAVGNTEAFF. CDR3 DNA sequence: TGTGCCAGTAAAGCGGTTGGGAACACTGAAGCTTTCTTT. Together with reference TRBV19 and TRBJ1-1, the CDR3 gives the full variable domain: DGGITQSPKYLFRKEGQNVTLSCEQNLNHDAMYWYRQDPGQGLRLIYYSQIVNDFQKGDIAEGYSVSREKKESFPLTVTSAQKNPTAFYLCASKAVGNTEAFFGQGTRLTVV.